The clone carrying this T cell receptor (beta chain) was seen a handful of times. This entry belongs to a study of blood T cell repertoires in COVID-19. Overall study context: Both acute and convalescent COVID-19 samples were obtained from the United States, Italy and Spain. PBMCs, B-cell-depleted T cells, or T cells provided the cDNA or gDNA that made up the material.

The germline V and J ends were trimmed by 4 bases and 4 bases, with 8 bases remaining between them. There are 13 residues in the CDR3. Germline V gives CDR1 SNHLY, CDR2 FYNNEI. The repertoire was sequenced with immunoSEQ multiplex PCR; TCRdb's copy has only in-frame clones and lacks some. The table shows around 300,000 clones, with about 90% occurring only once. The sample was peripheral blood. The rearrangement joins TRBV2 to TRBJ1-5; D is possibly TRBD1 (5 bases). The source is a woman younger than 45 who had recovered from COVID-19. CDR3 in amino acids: CASSGGRNQPQHF. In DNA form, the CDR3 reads TGTGCCAGCAGTGGGGGCAGAAATCAGCCCCAGCATTTT.